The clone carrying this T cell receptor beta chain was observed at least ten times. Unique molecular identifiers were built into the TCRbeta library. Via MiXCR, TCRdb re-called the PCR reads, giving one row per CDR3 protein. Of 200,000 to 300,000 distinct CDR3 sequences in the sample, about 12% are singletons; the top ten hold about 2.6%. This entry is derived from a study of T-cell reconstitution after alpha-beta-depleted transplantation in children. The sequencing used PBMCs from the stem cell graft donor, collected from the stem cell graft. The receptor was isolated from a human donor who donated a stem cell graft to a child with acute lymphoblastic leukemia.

CDR3 protein: CASSQEVGGGIQYF. CDR3 nucleotide sequence: TGCGCCAGCAGCCAAGAAGTAGGCGGAGGCATTCAGTACTTC. V gene TRBV4-3 combines with J gene TRBJ2-4; possibly TRBD2 for D (5 bases). The CDR3 has 14 amino acids. V dropped 0 bases and J dropped 9 bases, with 12 bases sitting between them. Germline lookup yields CDR1 LGHNA and CDR2 YSLEER.